Detailed here is one T cell receptor beta chain. Its antigen is still unknown. No qualities accompany the bases; no much larger clone lies one base away. Donors were healthy HIV-negative adults with no recently reported acute infections or vaccinations. Only Caucasian adults living in Nashville, Tennessee, USA were represented among the donors. CD4+ T cells were enriched by magnetic negative selection; naive cells were then positively selected on CD45RA, and the negative fraction formed the memory subset. Blood was obtained by leukapheresis, after which PBMCs were separated by Ficoll-Histopaque density gradient centrifugation and cryopreserved in liquid nitrogen vapor phase. Purity and quantity of every magnetically sorted T cell population were checked by analytical flow cytometry. From each sorted fraction, genomic DNA was isolated and quantified by UV absorbance on a Nanodrop 2000c. The CDR3 runs 16 amino acids, cysteine and phenylalanine included. Kept here is only the CDR3 DNA, which spans 48 bases and is read in frame from base 1. Reading the germline V gene (reference sequence) gives CDR1 MNHNY and CDR2 SVGAGI. The V end gives up 10 bases and the J end 3 bases, leaving 16 bases in the junction not matched to a gene.

The data originate from a study of shared clonotypes between healthy human individuals (dated by TCRdb to about 2020). About the study as a whole: Three men and a couple of women, aged 18 to 49 years, made up the cohort. For each donor, three plates each were used for CD4 naive and CD4 memory, two plates were used for CD8 naive, and one plate was used for CD8 memory. To estimate repertoire size and how much clonotypes are shared between individuals, the study performed deep sequencing of blood TCR repertoires from a handful of healthy adults. To increase sequencing depth and limit assay-specific biases, TCR repertoire library preparation and sequencing were carried out by different laboratories using diverse techniques. Each donor's leukapheresis produced roughly between roughly 0.85 and 9.5 billion PBMCs.

TCR CDR3 regions were amplified from genomic DNA by multiplex PCR using the deep immunoSEQ assay. Extracted genomic DNA from each cell subset was distributed evenly across all wells of several immunoSEQ 96-well plates, and each plate was treated as a replicate. For sorted subsets, around 200 ng genomic DNA, equal to tens of thousands of T cell genomes, was loaded into each replicate PCR. Purified libraries were quantified with a Qubit 3.0 fluorometer, sized on a Bioanalyzer 2100, and re-quantified with the KAPA Library Quantification kit. Each immunoSEQ 96-well plate was sequenced on its own single-read 150-cycle Illumina NextSeq 550 flow cell. As for how the authors treated the data: The immunoSEQ output contained only junctional sequences without quality scores, so filtering could not match that applied to full-length reads. Sequences were annotated with PyIR, a Python wrapper for IgBLAST v1.9, using IMGT germline references to assign V/J genes and CDR3. Reads were filtered out if the reads had weak V/J assignments (E-value above 1e-6), no CDR3, stop codons, out-of-frame junctions, or ambiguous translated residues. A V3J clonotype was defined by an identical inferred V gene, J gene, and CDR3 amino acid sequence. Percentage overlap between repertoires was computed as shared unique clonotypes divided by the size of the smaller repertoire. RTK rarefaction, the Chao1 estimator, and Recon v2.1 estimates of unobserved clonotypes were used to assess repertoire richness. For all TCRbeta clonotypes obtained by the gDNA method from four donors, generation probabilities were computed with OLGA. TCRdb took this table from immuneACCESS and kept in-frame rearrangements with V and J called. Such tables lack part of the clones; where checked against another copy, unresolved V genes explain under half of the gap, and the rest is unexplained. The DNA gave D and trimming, while V, J and clone size come from that table. The sample data list around 2.3 million clones, and around 95% of these were observed just once. The top ten clones comprise approximately 0.13% of the sample.

Beyond this particular receptor, the publication reports: Naive subsets generally had larger estimated clonotype richness than memory subsets. Sampling was restricted to blood, and TCR repertoires in tissue are likely to differ from TCR repertoires in blood. Compared with non-shared clonotypes, the clonotypes found in all four sorted-subset donors had higher generation probabilities. Because the study included only a small number of donors, the genetic and exposure-history diversity represented was limited. Incomplete sequencing was indicated by rarefaction of sorted-subset datasets, despite the large sequencing depth. When several donors were compared, the shared fraction of clonotypes was roughly 4.8% for naive CD4, approximately 3.3% for naive CD8, roughly 2.3% for memory CD4, and around 0.37% for memory CD8. Pairwise subsampling indicated that sequencing depth was expected to affect the degree of clonotype sharing among donors.

This receptor chain uses TRBV6-6 and TRBJ2-7; TRBD1 aligns with 9 central bases. The sequence came from a man aged 18 to 29 in good health. Sequencing was performed on naive CD4+ T cells sorted from blood. Per the publication, the cell subset or site label means: CD45RA+ positively selected. This receptor carries the CDR3 CATLSPGQGIGYEQYF. The bases are TGTGCCACCCTCTCACCGGGACAGGGAATAGGCTACGAGCAGTACTTC.